One sample yielded the 28 T cell receptor beta chains listed below, sequenced in a study of beta chain features in type 1 diabetes. Study results and limitations: All four CD4+ subsets from Type 1 diabetes patients carried moderately but significantly shorter TCRB CDR3s.

Sequenced material consisted of expressed TCRB transcripts (all of the isolated RNA was reverse transcribed). Some clones are missing from TCRdb's copy, which holds only in-frame ones; the method was immunoSEQ multiplex PCR. The data contain around 300,000 clones, approximately 15% of them seen just once; the ten biggest clones take up about 0.014%. These receptors have no identified antigens. Sequenced sample: naive CD4+ T cells from blood. These TCRs come from a man younger than 30 with type 1 diabetes.

This clone turned up a few times. The chain recombines TRBV5-6 with TRBJ1-4; TRBD1 might be the D (6 bases). V lost 1 base and J 7 bases, leaving 8 bases between the germline ends. CDR1 is SGHDT and CDR2 is YYEEEE in the germline V gene. The CDR3 is 13 amino acids. This chain's CDR3 is CASSLTGSEKLFF. The CDR3 DNA is TGTGCCAGCAGCTTGACAGGGAGTGAAAAACTGTTTTTT.

This clone was observed a few times. The J gene is TRBJ2-1, the V gene TRBV9; 11 bases agree with TRBD2. Looked up from germline, CDR1 is SGDLS and CDR2 is YYNGEE. CDR3 length equals 15 residues. The V segment lost 4 bases and the J segment 4 bases; nucleotides outside the gene matches: 4. The CDR3 DNA follows: TGTGCCAGCAGCCCGGGACTAGCGGATTACAATGAGCAGTTCTTC. Its translation: CASSPGLADYNEQFF.

V is TRBV28 and J is TRBJ1-2, with D tentatively TRBD1 (6 bases). CDR1 MDHEN and CDR2 SYDVKM come from the germline V gene. Trimming took off 6 bases at V and 3 bases at J, with 14 bases between the two ends. The CDR3 is 14 residues long. The CDR3: CASRVGGADYGYTF. The CDR3 DNA sequence: TGTGCCAGCAGAGTTGGGGGGGCCGACTATGGCTACACCTTC.

The CDR3 coding sequence is TGTGCCAGCAGCTTTGACAGGGGAGGATACGAGCAGTACTTC. Its translation is CASSFDRGGYEQYF. The chain couples TRBV5-4 to TRBJ2-7; 8 bases agree with TRBD1. The V and J ends lost 2 bases and 4 bases, in that order; junction bases with no gene match: 5. The length of the CDR3 is 14 residues. Germline loops: CDR1 SGHNT, CDR2 YYREEE (reference sequence).

CDR3 coding DNA: TGTGCCAGCAGCTCCCGTCTAGCCGGGGAGCTGTTTTTT. It translates to CASSSRLAGELFF. The chain links TRBV5-6 to TRBJ2-2, with D hard to call. The V gene's germline CDR1 is SGHDT and CDR2 YYEEEE. CDR3 size: 13 residues. The V end was cut by 3 bases, the J end by 6 bases, with 9 bases between.

This clone was observed a handful of times. V usage is TRBV5-6 and J usage is TRBJ2-1; 8 nucleotides agree with TRBD1. Trimming cost V 3 bases and J 6 bases; bases outside gene matches: 8. The CDR3 totals 15 residues. CDR1 is SGHDT and CDR2 is YYEEEE in the germline V gene. Here the CDR3 reads CASSYPPTGGNEQFF. The CDR3 nucleotides are TGTGCCAGCAGCTATCCCCCCACAGGGGGCAATGAGCAGTTCTTC.

The chain joins TRBV5-1 to TRBJ2-7; weak D call: TRBD2 (5 bases). The CDR3 has 13 amino acids. CDR1 is SGHRS, CDR2 YFSETQ, per germline. The V gene lost 4 bases and the J gene lost 3 bases, with 11 bases spanning the gap. The CDR3 is CASSPQRGYEQYF. Written as DNA, the CDR3 is TGCGCCAGCAGCCCACAACGGGGCTACGAGCAGTACTTC.

This clone was counted a few times. This chain links TRBV6-1 with TRBJ1-5, with D unclear. Germline values: CDR1 MNHNS, CDR2 SASEGT. This CDR3 contains 15 residues. V lost 4 bases to trimming and J lost 6 bases, with 16 bases between them. CDR3 DNA sequence: TGTGCCAGCAGTGTCCTACCTATGGTGAGTCAGCCCCAGCATTTT. It yields the protein CASSVLPMVSQPQHF.

This clone was recorded a few times. The V gene is TRBV10-2, the J gene TRBJ2-1, with D possibly matching TRBD2 (6 bases). CDR1 is WSHSY, CDR2 SAAADI, per germline. CDR3 size: 16 residues. V was trimmed by 0 bases and J by 5 bases, leaving 14 bases between them. Here the CDR3 reads CASSESRGGPDNEQFF. The DNA of the CDR3 is TGCGCCAGCAGTGAGTCGAGGGGAGGCCCTGACAATGAGCAGTTCTTC.

This chain joins TRBV5-1 and TRBJ2-3; D is ambiguous. The CDR3 is made up of 15 amino acids. The germline gives CDR1 SGHRS, CDR2 YFSETQ. Trimming shortened V by 6 bases and J by 2 bases, and 16 bases separated the two germline ends. CDR3: CASTPLAQFTDTQYF. The CDR3 bases are TGCGCCAGCACCCCCCTGGCCCAATTCACAGATACGCAGTATTTT.

V gene TRBV4-3 combines with J gene TRBJ2-7, with TRBD2 identical over 7 bases. Germline trimming cut 3 bases from V and 2 bases from J; bases unmatched to any gene: 4. The germline gives CDR1 LGHNA, CDR2 YSLEER. The length of the CDR3 is 14 residues. The DNA of the CDR3 is TGCGCCAGCAGCCATGGGGCGGGGGCCTACGAGCAGTACTTC. Translation gives CASSHGAGAYEQYF.

This clone was seen a handful of times. The chain carries TRBV7-9 and TRBJ1-1; unclear D gene. V was pared by 5 bases and J by 1 base, with 11 bases between. Germline CDR1 reads SEHNR; CDR2 reads FQNEAQ (reference sequence). The CDR3 totals 14 residues. The CDR3 here is CASSLQTGNTEAFF. The CDR3 nucleotides read TGTGCCAGCAGCCTCCAAACTGGGAACACTGAAGCTTTCTTT.

The chain employs TRBV28 and TRBJ1-1; perhaps TRBD1 as D (6 bases). The CDR3 runs 14 residues. Germline CDR1 and CDR2: MDHEN and SYDVKM. V lost 7 bases and J lost 0, with 12 bases in between. CDR3: CASKTGILNTEAFF. In nucleotides, the CDR3 is TGTGCCAGCAAAACAGGGATACTGAACACTGAAGCTTTCTTT.

V and J are TRBV9 and TRBJ2-7; TRBD2 agrees at 11 bases. The CDR3 has 14 residues. With V trimmed by 4 bases and J by 6 bases, 6 bases remained unmatched. The germline CDR1 and CDR2 sequences are SGDLS and YYNGEE. The CDR3 coding sequence is TGTGCCAGCAGCCCGACTAGCGGGAATTTCGAGCAGTACTTC. Residues: CASSPTSGNFEQYF. Full variable domain (missing parts from reference TRBV9 and TRBJ2-7): DSGVTQTPKHLITATGQRVTLRCSPRSGDLSVYWYQQSLDQGLQFLIQYYNGEERAKGNILERFSAQQFPDLHSELNLSSLELGDSALYFCASSPTSGNFEQYFGPGTRLTVT.

The chain is built from TRBV5-1 and TRBJ2-1; 9 bases fit TRBD1. Trimming cost V 4 bases and J 7 bases; bases outside gene matches: 12. From germline, CDR1 is SGHRS and CDR2 YFSETQ. This CDR3 region has 16 residues. Written as DNA, the CDR3 is TGCGCCAGCAGCCCGGCGGGACAGGGTGTTATGAATGAGCAGTTCTTC. Translated: CASSPAGQGVMNEQFF.

The rearrangement joins TRBV4-2 to TRBJ2-7; maybe TRBD1 (5 bases). The V gene lost 0 bases and the J gene lost 2 bases, with 14 bases spanning the gap. Germline CDR1 reads LGHNA; CDR2 reads YNFKEQ. The CDR3 contains 16 residues. The CDR3 bases are TGTGCCAGCAGCCAAGAAGGGGATACGACCCCCTACGAGCAGTACTTC. It encodes CASSQEGDTTPYEQYF.

The chain has TRBV7-9 and TRBJ2-3; D is unresolved. V was clipped by 3 bases and J by 0 bases, with 7 bases between them. This CDR3 is built from 14 residues. Germline CDR1 reads SEHNR; CDR2 reads FQNEAQ (reference sequence). The CDR3: CASSFQTSTDTQYF. The CDR3 bases are TGTGCCAGCAGCTTTCAAACTAGCACAGATACGCAGTATTTT. Using reference TRBV7-9 and TRBJ2-3 for the parts outside the CDR3, the full variable domain is DTGVSQNPRHKITKRGQNVTFRCDPISEHNRLYWYRQTLGQGPEFLTYFQNEAQLEKSRLLSDRFSAERPKGSFSTLEIQRTEQGDSAMYLCASSFQTSTDTQYFGPGTRLTVL.

This clone was counted a few times. The chain employs TRBV18 and TRBJ1-2; no firm D call. Germline V CDR1 and CDR2: KGHSH, LQKENI. V lost 0 bases to trimming and J lost 2 bases, with 7 bases between them. This CDR3 contains 14 residues. CDR3 sequence: CASSPPSENYGYTF. The CDR3 DNA sequence: TGTGCCAGCTCACCACCAAGTGAGAACTATGGCTACACCTTC.

For the CDR3, the DNA is TGTGCCAGCAGTTCCAGGGGGCCGGTCACTGAAGCTTTCTTT. This encodes CASSSRGPVTEAFF. The V gene is TRBV28, the J gene TRBJ1-1, with 8 bases fitting TRBD1. This CDR3 is built from 14 residues. Germline V lookup: CDR1 MDHEN, CDR2 SYDVKM. Germline trimming cut 4 bases from V and 4 bases from J; bases unmatched to any gene: 5.

This chain links TRBV6-7 with TRBJ1-4, with unresolved D. TRBV6-7 is placed among ORFs of uncertain function. The CDR3 length is 16 residues. The germline V and J ends were trimmed by 5 bases and 0 bases, with 13 bases remaining between them. The DNA for the CDR3 is TGTGCCAGCAGTAAAGGCAGGAAAGCAACTAATGAAAAACTGTTTTTT. It specifies CASSKGRKATNEKLFF.

Only a few counts were recorded for this clone. This chain connects TRBV29-1 to TRBJ1-1; TRBD1 matches 7 bases. CDR1 SQVTM and CDR2 ANQGSEA come from the germline V gene. The CDR3 has 11 amino acids. V lost 6 bases and J lost 6; bases outside the gene matches: 4. The CDR3 loop is CSVAGGAEAFF. CDR3 sequence (DNA): TGCAGCGTGGCAGGGGGTGCTGAAGCTTTCTTT.

This clone was recorded a few times. The V call is TRBV5-1, the J call TRBJ2-7; D may be TRBD2 (6 bases). CDR1 SGHRS and CDR2 YFSETQ come from the germline V gene. The CDR3 consists of 14 residues. V was cut by 0 bases and J by 4 bases, with 11 bases left in between. In DNA form, the CDR3 reads TGCGCCAGCAGCTTGGTCGGGGGTGCATACGAGCAGTACTTC. Its protein is CASSLVGGAYEQYF.

The chain has TRBV7-9 and TRBJ1-1; D not certain. Germline CDR1 reads SEHNR; CDR2 reads FQNEAQ (reference sequence). This CDR3 contains 14 residues. Deletions cut 5 bases from V and 5 bases from J, with 15 bases between. The CDR3 is CASSITVRSTEAFF. The CDR3 DNA is TGTGCCAGCAGCATCACGGTTAGAAGTACTGAAGCTTTCTTT.

The gene calls are TRBV28 and TRBJ2-7; TRBD1 is a possible D gene (6 bases). V lost 1 base and J 2 bases, leaving 9 bases between the germline ends. In germline, CDR1 is MDHEN, CDR2 SYDVKM. There are 14 residues in the CDR3. The CDR3: CASSLSGAAYEQYF. The CDR3 region has the DNA TGTGCCAGCAGTTTATCAGGGGCGGCCTACGAGCAGTACTTC.

The gene calls are TRBV28 and TRBJ1-1; tentative D call: TRBD1 (6 bases). Trimming removed 3 bases at V and 0 bases at J, with 8 bases between. CDR1 is MDHEN and CDR2 is SYDVKM in the germline V gene. This CDR3 has 14 amino acids. CDR3 coding DNA: TGTGCCAGCAGTTTTACAGGGATGAACACTGAAGCTTTCTTT. Amino acids: CASSFTGMNTEAFF.

The table lists this clone with a few counts. CDR3 DNA: TGTGCCAGCAGTTCCGGGACAGCGTCGGACAAAAACATTCAGTACTTC. Translating it yields CASSSGTASDKNIQYF. V is TRBV28 and J is TRBJ2-4; 7 nucleotides match TRBD1. The J segment lost 3 bases and the V segment lost 4 bases, leaving 9 bases of the junction unmatched. The CDR3 totals 16 residues. The germline V gene encodes CDR1 MDHEN and CDR2 SYDVKM.

The chain links TRBV7-9 to TRBJ1-1; 10 bases fit TRBD1. The CDR3 has 16 residues. Trimming removed 8 bases from V and 6 bases from J; junction bases left unmatched: 15. Germline V gene sequence: CDR1 SEHNR, CDR2 FQNEAQ (reference sequence). The DNA for the CDR3 is TGTGCCAGCCCGCCGGGACAGGGGTATGGTAGGGCTGAAGCTTTCTTT. Translation gives CASPPGQGYGRAEAFF.

The chain is built from TRBV7-2 and TRBJ2-3; D not certain. V shed 3 bases and J shed 2 bases, with 3 bases lying between them. The CDR3 contains 12 residues. Germline values: CDR1 SGHTA, CDR2 FQGNSA. The CDR3 region has the DNA TGTGCCAGCAGCTTCGTCACAGATACGCAGTATTTT. Its translation: CASSFVTDTQYF.